Given below is one TCR beta chain in context. This clonotype was detected ten times or more. Its antigen is currently not known. No base quality values were provided; no much bigger clone lies one nucleotide off. This specimen comes from a study of identical twins (dated by TCRdb to about 2016). For context, the study as a whole: TCR alpha and beta repertoires from monozygotic twins, unrelated adults of various ages and cord blood were deep-sequenced to test whether fetal clonotypes persist. To rule out contamination, replicate twin experiments were performed at different times with different library preparation protocols.

All donors were healthy Caucasians. Three pairs of female monozygotic twins, all aged roughly 18 to 29 years, were included in the twin cohort. The RNA used for TCR libraries was isolated from peripheral blood mononuclear cells. The receptor library was made with 5' RACE. Sequencing used an Illumina HiSeq 2000. Template switching introduced a universal primer binding site; the final cDNA contained a unique molecular identifier, enabling accurate counting of TCR cDNA molecules. Specific primers in the conserved constant-segment region were used to synthesize first-strand cDNA for the TCR alpha and beta chains. To control for contamination, every cDNA library was double barcoded, receiving both a SMART-Mk sample barcode and Illumina barcodes. Two successive PCR steps introduced TruSeq adapter sequences along with Illumina sample barcodes. TCR alpha and beta cDNA libraries were sequenced on the Illumina HiSeq platform with custom primers. Processing in the source paper ran as follows. Unique molecular identifiers were extracted from raw reads with MiGEC, and CDR3 positions were determined with MiXCR. Recombination models were inferred per individual with the repgenHMM and IGoR tools using an EM algorithm. Shared clonotype analysis was performed with the tcR package in R, normalizing sharing by the product of cloneset sizes. To study raw recombination without the effects of thymic and clonal selection, out-of-frame nonproductive sequences were analyzed. TCRdb ran its own pipeline on the public reads, namely fastp trimming at Q25 and MiXCR clone calling, and kept in-frame beta chains. Here each entry gathers all rows of one CDR3 protein and keeps the most common genes and DNA. Here the V and J calls rest on TCRdb's processing, not on the authors' analysis. Within this sample are around 570,000 distinct CDR3 sequences, with over 8.5% of them counted one time only. The leading ten clones occupy around 3.2% of the sample.

Points the paper makes about the study in general: Invariant T cells such as MAIT and iNKT could partly confound zero-insertion analyses, though diverse VJ usage argued against this for most clonotypes. Because the same donors could not be followed over many years, the conclusions relied on cross-sectional statistical analysis. Fewer insertions were carried by abundant cord blood beta clonotypes; a weaker similar trend was observed in young adult naive repertoires, while no such trend was observed in memory repertoires. Compared with coincidental sharing between unrelated individuals, an excess of low generation-probability sequences was observed among out-of-frame TCR alpha sequences shared between twins. Out-of-frame TCR alpha sharing in monozygotic twins was systematically underestimated by recombination models, whereas sharing between unrelated individuals was in agreement with the recombination models. In beta out-of-frame sequences, excess twin sharing was weaker, because having fewer shared sequences lowered the signal-to-noise ratio.

V has 6 bases trimmed and J has 0 bases trimmed; junction bases matching no gene number 7. CDR1 and CDR2 were assigned from the germline V gene as MDHEN and SYDVKM. The CDR3 measures 16 amino acids from cysteine to phenylalanine. Kept here is only the CDR3 DNA, which spans 48 bases and is read in frame from base 1. These data were likewise used in another study, on yellow fever vaccine responses in identical twins. The second investigation adds: The authors reported that the T cell response to vaccination in identical twins appeared partly convergent and partly personalized. In the study, vaccine-responding T cell clones were precisely tracked in identical twins.

The chain uses TRBV28 and TRBJ2-3; TRBD1 matches 9 bases in the middle. The sample was PBMCs. This clonotype originated in a woman aged 18-29 years in good health. The sequenced DNA is TGTGCCAGCAGCCCCGGGACAGGGCCTAGCACAGATACGCAGTATTTT. Its amino acids are CASSPGTGPSTDTQYF.